This TCR beta chain was recovered during a study of T cell responses to AZD1222 COVID-19 vaccine. V lost 4 bases, J lost 1 base, and 8 bases lay in between. The CDR3 loop spans 15 amino acids. Germline values: CDR1 KGHSH, CDR2 LQKENI. Overall study results and limits: Nearly half of spike-specific TCRs reportedly go after variant regions that carry no mutations. None of the repertoires were sampled until the peak T cell response had passed. Donor demographics were predominantly white British with a female majority; clonal diversity may be underestimated.

Measured with immunoSEQ multiplex PCR; TCRdb has only the in-frame clones, and not every one. The repertoire holds approximately 100,000 clones, with around 90% as singletons. Worth noting for this clone: Antigen: not known.

The TCR comes from an adult in good health. The chain couples TRBV18 to TRBJ2-6; D is unclear. Sample: peripheral blood, taken on day 0 of AZD1222 vaccination. CDR3 sequence reads: CASSLGGSGANVLTF. CDR3 DNA: TGTGCCAGCTCACTGGGTGGGTCTGGGGCCAACGTCCTGACTTTC.